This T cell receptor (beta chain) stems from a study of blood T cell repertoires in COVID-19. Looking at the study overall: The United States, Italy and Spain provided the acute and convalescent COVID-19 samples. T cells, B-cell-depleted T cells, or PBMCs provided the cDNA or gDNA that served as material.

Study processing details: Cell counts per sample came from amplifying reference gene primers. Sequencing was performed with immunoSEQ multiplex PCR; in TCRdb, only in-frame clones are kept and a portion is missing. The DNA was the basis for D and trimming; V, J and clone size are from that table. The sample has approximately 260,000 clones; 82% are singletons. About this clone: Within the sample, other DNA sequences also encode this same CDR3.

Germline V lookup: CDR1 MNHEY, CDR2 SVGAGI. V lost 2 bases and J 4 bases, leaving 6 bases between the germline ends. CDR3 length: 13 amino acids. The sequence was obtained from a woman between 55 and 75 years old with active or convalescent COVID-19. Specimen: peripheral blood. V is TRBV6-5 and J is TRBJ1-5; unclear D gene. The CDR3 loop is CASSYSRNQPQHF. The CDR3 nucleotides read TGTGCCAGCAGTTACAGCCGAAATCAGCCCCAGCATTTT.